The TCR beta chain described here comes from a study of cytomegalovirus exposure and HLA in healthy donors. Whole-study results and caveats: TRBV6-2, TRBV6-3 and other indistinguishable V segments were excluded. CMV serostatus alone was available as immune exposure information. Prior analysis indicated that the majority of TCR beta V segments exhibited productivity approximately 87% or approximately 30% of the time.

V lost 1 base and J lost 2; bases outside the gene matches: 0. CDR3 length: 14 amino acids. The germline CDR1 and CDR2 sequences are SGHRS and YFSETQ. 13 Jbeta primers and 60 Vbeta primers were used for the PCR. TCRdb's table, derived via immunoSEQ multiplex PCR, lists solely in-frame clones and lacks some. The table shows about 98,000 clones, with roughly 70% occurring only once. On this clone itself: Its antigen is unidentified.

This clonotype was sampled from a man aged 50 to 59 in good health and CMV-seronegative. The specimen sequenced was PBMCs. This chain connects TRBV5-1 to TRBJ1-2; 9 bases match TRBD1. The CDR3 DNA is TGCGCCAGCAGCTTGACAGGGGGCAACTATGGCTACACCTTC. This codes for CASSLTGGNYGYTF.